Below, 18 T cell receptor beta chains from the same sample are listed, as sequenced in a study of blood T cells in healthy people across ages. A second about 6 to 11 cycle PCR used barcoded and J-beta primers. TCRdb used MiXCR to reprocess the 5' RACE reads, holding one entry per CDR3 protein. The sample contains 1.4 million or so distinct CDR3 sequences, 35% to 45% of which appear only once. Sequencing was carried out using blood. These receptors came from a young woman in good health.

The V gene is TRBV4-1, the J gene TRBJ1-3, with D perhaps matching TRBD1 (5 bases). This CDR3 has 14 residues. The V gene lost 8 bases and the J gene lost 0 bases, with 11 bases spanning the gap. The germline V gene encodes CDR1 MGHRA and CDR2 YSYEKL. This CDR3 is CASRSRDSGNTIYF. CDR3 nucleotide sequence: TGCGCCAGCCGATCCAGGGACTCTGGAAACACCATATATTTT.

The V gene is TRBV12-3 or TRBV12-4, the J gene TRBJ2-3; 7 positions match TRBD1. V lost 7 bases to trimming and J lost 2 bases; unmatched junction nucleotides: 9. The CDR3 has 15 amino acids. CDR3 sequence (DNA): TGTGCCAGCACCCCCACGGGACAGTTCACAGATACGCAGTATTTT. It yields the protein CASTPTGQFTDTQYF.

This clonotype occurred a few times. The chain links TRBV20-1 to TRBJ2-5, with 14 bases identical to TRBD2. From germline, CDR1 is DFQATT and CDR2 SNEGSKA (reference sequence). The CDR3 extends over 17 amino acids. With 6 bases clipped from V and 2 bases from J, the junction kept 11 bases outside the gene matches. The CDR3 is CSAGTSGSWEWQETQYF. The CDR3 DNA sequence: TGCAGTGCCGGGACTAGCGGGAGTTGGGAGTGGCAAGAGACCCAGTACTTC.

This clonotype was observed a handful of times. The V and J genes are TRBV14 and TRBJ2-3, with a possible D match to TRBD2 (5 bases). This CDR3 has 12 residues. Trimming removed 1 base at V and 9 bases at J, with 8 bases between. In germline, CDR1 is SGHDN, CDR2 FVKESK. The CDR3 loop is CASSQGRGTQYF. CDR3 bases: TGTGCCAGCAGCCAAGGAAGAGGGACGCAGTATTTT.

The chain's CDR3 is CAIRASALQETQYF. The CDR3 DNA sequence: TGTGCCATCAGGGCTAGCGCCCTCCAAGAGACCCAGTACTTC. The chain uses TRBV10-3 and TRBJ2-4, with a tentative D call TRBD2 (6 bases). The J call may be mistaken, given a closer DNA end match to TRBJ2-5. This CDR3 contains 14 residues. Germline CDR1 reads ENHRY; CDR2 reads SYGVKD.

V is TRBV20-1 and J is TRBJ1-5, with 7 bases lining up with TRBD1. With 6 bases clipped from V and 0 bases from J, the junction kept 8 bases outside the gene matches. The CDR3 is made up of 15 amino acids. CDR1 and CDR2 (germline): DFQATT, SNEGSKA (reference sequence). CDR3 in DNA: TGCAGTGCAAGGACAGGAGTCTATAGCAATCAGCCCCAGCATTTT. The encoded protein is CSARTGVYSNQPQHF.

V gene TRBV10-3 combines with J gene TRBJ1-2, with a possible D match to TRBD1 (5 bases). The CDR3 runs 12 residues. CDR1 ENHRY and CDR2 SYGVKD come from the germline V gene. Trimming removed 2 bases at V and 5 bases at J, with 6 bases between. The CDR3 region has the DNA TGTGCCATCAGTGAGGGGGCATATGGCTACACCTTC. Residues: CAISEGAYGYTF.

Worth noting for this clonotype: One end of the junction varies from germline; a read error may be responsible. This sequence joins TRBV4-3 and TRBJ2-1; TRBD2 matches 13 bases. Germline CDR1 LGHNA, CDR2 YSLEER. The length of the CDR3 is 16 residues. The CDR3, as DNA: TGCGCCGGCAGCCATAGACTAGCGGGAGGACCCCATGAGCAGTTCTTC. This codes for CAGSHRLAGGPHEQFF.

This clonotype has more than one count but fewer than ten. The V gene is TRBV7-9, the J gene TRBJ1-2; D gene uncertain. V was pared by 1 base and J by 6 bases, with 6 bases between. In germline, CDR1 is SEHNR, CDR2 FQNEAQ (reference sequence). This CDR3 contains 12 residues. CDR3 in DNA: TGTGCCAGCAGCTTAGACCTAAATGGCTACACCTTC. This encodes CASSLDLNGYTF.

This sequence joins TRBV29-1 and TRBJ1-2; D is unresolved. The germline V gene has CDR1 SQVTM and CDR2 ANQGSEA. This CDR3 comprises 13 residues. With 0 bases removed from V and 4 bases from J, the gap between germline ends came to 9 bases. The CDR3 DNA follows: TGCAGCGTTGAAGAGGACGGGAGCTATGGCTACACCTTC. Translating it yields CSVEEDGSYGYTF.

This chain joins TRBV7-9 and TRBJ2-4; TRBD1 matches at 8 bases. The closer fit of TRBJ2-7 to the DNA end suggests the J call may be wrong. The CDR3 loop spans 13 amino acids. Germline values: CDR1 SEHNR, CDR2 FQNEAQ (reference sequence). The CDR3 coding sequence is TGTGCCAGCAGCCCCTCGGACAGGGCCGAGCAGTACTTC. Translated: CASSPSDRAEQYF.

A note on this clonotype: It may be a read error: a sequence one base away is much more abundant. V gene TRBV12-3 or TRBV12-4 combines with J gene TRBJ2-2; the D is unclear. V was trimmed by 2 bases and J by 5 bases, leaving 3 bases between them. The CDR3 is 12 amino acids. The CDR3 spells CASSLMTGELFF. The DNA of the CDR3 is TGTGCCAGCAGTTTAATGACCGGGGAGCTGTTTTTT.

The chain has TRBV5-1 and TRBJ2-7; D gene uncertain. With 5 bases removed from V and 3 bases from J, the gap between germline ends came to 9 bases. Looked up from germline, CDR1 is SGHRS and CDR2 is YFSETQ. CDR3 size: 12 residues. CDR3 coding DNA: TGCGCCAGCAGAAAGAATGTCTACGAGCAGTACTTC. It translates to CASRKNVYEQYF.

About this clonotype itself: One base away lies a much larger clone, so this may be a sequencing read error. The chain joins TRBV25-1 to TRBJ1-6, with D uncertain. V was cut by 6 bases and J by 5 bases, with 14 bases left in between. The CDR3 is made up of 15 amino acids. Germline loops: CDR1 MGHDK, CDR2 SYGVNS. This chain's CDR3 is CASRWVALDNSPLHF. For the CDR3, the DNA is TGTGCCAGCAGATGGGTGGCACTGGATAATTCACCCCTCCACTTT.

This clonotype was observed a handful of times. The gene calls are TRBV30 and TRBJ1-2, with 7 bases lining up with TRBD1. Germline V CDR1 and CDR2: GTSNPN, SVGIG (reference sequence). The V gene end was trimmed by 3 bases and the J gene end by 7 bases; junction bases not matched to a gene: 5. The CDR3 has 12 residues. CDR3 in amino acids: CAWSEWTGGYTF. The CDR3 DNA is TGTGCCTGGAGCGAATGGACAGGTGGCTACACCTTC.

The genes are TRBV3-1 and TRBJ2-1; 8 bases fit TRBD2. The CDR3 runs to 15 residues. Trimming took 2 bases from V and 6 from J; bases not matched to a gene: 6. Germline V CDR1 and CDR2: LGHDT, YNNKEL (reference sequence). CDR3 DNA: TGTGCCAGCAGCCAATCGGGACTAGGTCTCAATGAGCAGTTCTTC. This gives the protein CASSQSGLGLNEQFF.

The chain employs TRBV20-1 and TRBJ1-1; D is ambiguous. V lost 0 bases and J lost 3, with 11 bases in between. Germline V gives CDR1 DFQATT, CDR2 SNEGSKA (reference sequence). The CDR3 is 14 residues long. The CDR3 loop reads CSARDRREHTEAFF. The CDR3 DNA is TGCAGTGCTAGAGATCGCCGCGAGCACACTGAAGCTTTCTTT.

A remark on this clonotype: One end of the junction is discordant with germline, which a read error may explain. The J gene is TRBJ1-2, the V gene TRBV4-3; TRBD1 agrees at 7 bases. There are 15 residues in the CDR3. The germline gives CDR1 LGHNA, CDR2 YSLEER. As DNA, the CDR3 is TGCGCCAGCAGCGAAGAACAGGGGTGGGACTATGGCTACACCTTC. This sequence encodes CASSEEQGWDYGYTF.